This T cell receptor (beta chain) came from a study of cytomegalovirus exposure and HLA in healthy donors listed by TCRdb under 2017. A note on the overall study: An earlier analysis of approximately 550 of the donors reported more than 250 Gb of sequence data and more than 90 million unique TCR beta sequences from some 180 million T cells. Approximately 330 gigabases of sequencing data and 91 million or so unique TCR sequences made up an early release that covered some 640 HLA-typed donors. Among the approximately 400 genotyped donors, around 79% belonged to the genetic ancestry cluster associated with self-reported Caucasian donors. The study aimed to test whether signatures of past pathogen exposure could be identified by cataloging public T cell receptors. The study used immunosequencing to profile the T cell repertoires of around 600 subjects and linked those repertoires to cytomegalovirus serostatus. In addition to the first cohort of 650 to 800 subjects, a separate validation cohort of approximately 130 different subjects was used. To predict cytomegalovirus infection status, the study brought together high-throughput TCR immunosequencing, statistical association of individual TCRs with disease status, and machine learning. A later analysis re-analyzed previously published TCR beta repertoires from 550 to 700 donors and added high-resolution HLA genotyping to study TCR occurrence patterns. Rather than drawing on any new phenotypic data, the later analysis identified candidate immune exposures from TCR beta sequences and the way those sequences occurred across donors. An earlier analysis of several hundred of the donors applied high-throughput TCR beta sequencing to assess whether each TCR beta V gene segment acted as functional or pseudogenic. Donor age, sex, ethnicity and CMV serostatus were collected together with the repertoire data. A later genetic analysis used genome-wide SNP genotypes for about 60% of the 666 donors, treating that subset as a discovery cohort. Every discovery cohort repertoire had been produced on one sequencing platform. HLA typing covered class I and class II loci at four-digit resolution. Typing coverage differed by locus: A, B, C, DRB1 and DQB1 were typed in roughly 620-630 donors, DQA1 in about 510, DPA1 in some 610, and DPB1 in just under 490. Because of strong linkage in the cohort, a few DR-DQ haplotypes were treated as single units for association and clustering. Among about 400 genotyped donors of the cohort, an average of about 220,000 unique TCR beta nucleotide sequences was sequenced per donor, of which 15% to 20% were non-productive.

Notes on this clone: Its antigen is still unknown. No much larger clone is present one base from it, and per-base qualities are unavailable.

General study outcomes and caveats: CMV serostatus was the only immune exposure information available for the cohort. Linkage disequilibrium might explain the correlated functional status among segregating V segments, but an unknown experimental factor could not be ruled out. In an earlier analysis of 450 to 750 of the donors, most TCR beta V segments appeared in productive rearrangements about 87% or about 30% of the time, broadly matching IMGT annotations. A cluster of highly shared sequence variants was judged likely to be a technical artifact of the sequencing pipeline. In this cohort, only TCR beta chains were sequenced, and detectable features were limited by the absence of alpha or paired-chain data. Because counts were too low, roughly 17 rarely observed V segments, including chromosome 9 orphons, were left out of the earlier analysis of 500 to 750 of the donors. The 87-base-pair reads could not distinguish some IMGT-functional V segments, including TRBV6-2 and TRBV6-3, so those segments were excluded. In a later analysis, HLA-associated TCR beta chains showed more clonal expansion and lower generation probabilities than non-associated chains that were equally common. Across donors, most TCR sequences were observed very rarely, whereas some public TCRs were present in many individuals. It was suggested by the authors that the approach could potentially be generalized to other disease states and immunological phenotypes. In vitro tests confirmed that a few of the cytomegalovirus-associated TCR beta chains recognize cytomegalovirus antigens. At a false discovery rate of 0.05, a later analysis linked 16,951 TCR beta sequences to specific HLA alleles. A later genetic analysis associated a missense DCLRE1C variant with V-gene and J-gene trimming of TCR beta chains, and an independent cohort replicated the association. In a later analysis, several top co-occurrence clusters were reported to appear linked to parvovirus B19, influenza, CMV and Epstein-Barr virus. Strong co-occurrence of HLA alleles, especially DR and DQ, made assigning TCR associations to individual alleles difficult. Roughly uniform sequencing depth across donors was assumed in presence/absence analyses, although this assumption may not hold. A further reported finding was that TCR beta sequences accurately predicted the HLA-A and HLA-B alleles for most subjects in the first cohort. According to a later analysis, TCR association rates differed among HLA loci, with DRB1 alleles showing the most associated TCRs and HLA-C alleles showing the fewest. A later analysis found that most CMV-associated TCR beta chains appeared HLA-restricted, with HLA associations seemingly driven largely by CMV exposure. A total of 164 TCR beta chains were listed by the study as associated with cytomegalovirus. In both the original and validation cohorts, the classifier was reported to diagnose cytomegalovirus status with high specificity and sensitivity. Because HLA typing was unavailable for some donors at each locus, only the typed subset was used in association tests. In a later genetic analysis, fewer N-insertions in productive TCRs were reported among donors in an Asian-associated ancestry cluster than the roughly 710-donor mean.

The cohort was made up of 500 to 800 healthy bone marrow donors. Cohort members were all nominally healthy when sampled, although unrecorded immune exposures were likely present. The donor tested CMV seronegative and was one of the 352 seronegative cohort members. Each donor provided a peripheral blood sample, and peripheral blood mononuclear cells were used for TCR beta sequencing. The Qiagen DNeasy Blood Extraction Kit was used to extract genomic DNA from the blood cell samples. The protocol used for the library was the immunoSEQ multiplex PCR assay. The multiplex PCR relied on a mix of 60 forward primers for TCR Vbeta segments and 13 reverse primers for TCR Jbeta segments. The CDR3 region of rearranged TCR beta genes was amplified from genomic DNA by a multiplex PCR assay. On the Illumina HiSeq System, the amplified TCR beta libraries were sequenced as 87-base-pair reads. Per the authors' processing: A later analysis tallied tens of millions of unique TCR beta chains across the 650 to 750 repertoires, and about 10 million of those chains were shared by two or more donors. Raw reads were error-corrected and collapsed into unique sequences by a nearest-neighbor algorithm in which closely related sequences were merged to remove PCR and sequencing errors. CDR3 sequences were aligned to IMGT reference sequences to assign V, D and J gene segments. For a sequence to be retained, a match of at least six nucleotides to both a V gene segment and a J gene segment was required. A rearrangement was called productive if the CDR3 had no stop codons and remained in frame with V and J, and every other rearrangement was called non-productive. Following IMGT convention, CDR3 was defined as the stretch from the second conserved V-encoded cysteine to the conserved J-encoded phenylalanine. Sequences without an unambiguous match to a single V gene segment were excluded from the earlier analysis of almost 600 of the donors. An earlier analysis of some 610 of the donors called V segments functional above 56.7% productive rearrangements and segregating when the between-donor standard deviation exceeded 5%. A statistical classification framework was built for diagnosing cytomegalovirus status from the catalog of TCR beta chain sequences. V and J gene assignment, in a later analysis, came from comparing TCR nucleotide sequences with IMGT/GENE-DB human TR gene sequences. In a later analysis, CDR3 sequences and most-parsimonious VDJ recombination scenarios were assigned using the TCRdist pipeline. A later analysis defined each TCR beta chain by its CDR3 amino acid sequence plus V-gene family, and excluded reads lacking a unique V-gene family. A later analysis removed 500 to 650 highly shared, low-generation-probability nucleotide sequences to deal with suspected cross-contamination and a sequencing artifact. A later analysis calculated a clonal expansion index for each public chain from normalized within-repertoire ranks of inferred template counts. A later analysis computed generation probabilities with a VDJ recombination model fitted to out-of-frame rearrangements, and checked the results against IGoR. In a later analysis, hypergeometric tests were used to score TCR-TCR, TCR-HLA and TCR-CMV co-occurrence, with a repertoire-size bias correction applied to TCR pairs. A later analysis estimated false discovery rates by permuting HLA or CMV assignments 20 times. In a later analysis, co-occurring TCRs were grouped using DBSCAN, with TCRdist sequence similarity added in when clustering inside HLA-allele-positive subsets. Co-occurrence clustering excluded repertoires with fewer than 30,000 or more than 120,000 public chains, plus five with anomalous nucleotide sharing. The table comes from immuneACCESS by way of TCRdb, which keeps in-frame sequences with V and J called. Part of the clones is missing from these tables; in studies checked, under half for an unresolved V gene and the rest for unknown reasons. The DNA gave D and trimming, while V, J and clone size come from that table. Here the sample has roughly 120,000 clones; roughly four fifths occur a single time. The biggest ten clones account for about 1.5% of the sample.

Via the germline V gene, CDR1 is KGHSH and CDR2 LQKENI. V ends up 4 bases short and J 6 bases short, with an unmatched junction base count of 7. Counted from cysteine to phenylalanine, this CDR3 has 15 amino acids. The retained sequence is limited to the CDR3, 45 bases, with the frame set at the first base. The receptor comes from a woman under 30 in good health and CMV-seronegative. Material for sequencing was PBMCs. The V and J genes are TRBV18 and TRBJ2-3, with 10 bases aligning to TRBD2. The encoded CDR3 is CASSQYLAGVDTQYF. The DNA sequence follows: TGTGCCAGCTCACAATACCTAGCGGGAGTGGATACGCAGTATTTT.